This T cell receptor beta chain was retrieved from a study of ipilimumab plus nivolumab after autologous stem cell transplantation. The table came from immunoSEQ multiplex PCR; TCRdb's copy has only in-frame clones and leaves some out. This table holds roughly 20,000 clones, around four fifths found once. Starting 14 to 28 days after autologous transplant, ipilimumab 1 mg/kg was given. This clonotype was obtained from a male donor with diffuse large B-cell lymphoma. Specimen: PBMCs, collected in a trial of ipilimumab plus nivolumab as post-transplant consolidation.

CDR3 bases: TGTGCCTGGAGTGGCCAAGACCATAGAGCCAAAAACATTCAGTACTTC. Translating it yields CAWSGQDHRAKNIQYF. This chain connects TRBV30 to TRBJ2-4; D gene unclear. Trimming removed 1 base from V and 0 bases from J, with 13 bases in between. This CDR3 has 16 residues. Germline CDR1 reads GTSNPN; CDR2 reads SVGIG (reference sequence).